The present TCR beta chain was sequenced within a study of cytomegalovirus exposure and HLA in healthy donors. V was pared by 3 bases and J by 7 bases, with 19 bases between. The CDR3 runs to 16 residues. Germline V gene sequence: CDR1 MDHEN, CDR2 SYDVKM. Donors were drawn from the approximately 110-subject validation cohort, separate from the 666-subject first cohort. Comments on this clone: The antigen remains unidentified.

Study-level results: Cytomegalovirus status was reportedly diagnosed by the classifier with high specificity and sensitivity. It was confirmed in vitro that a few of the CMV-associated chains were specific for CMV antigens.

Clones were sequenced by immunoSEQ multiplex PCR, and TCRdb holds only the in-frame ones, with some missing. The data show tens of thousands of clones, around 96% seen once. This clonotype was sampled from a man between 18 and 35 years old in good health and CMV-seronegative. The V gene is TRBV28, the J gene TRBJ2-1; maybe TRBD1 (8 bases). The specimen sequenced was PBMCs. The CDR3 sequence: CASSLHRGGVGNEQFF. In DNA form, the CDR3 reads TGTGCCAGCAGTTTGCACAGGGGGGGTGTCGGGAATGAGCAGTTCTTC.